Presented here are 5 T cell receptor beta chains from one specimen sequenced in a study of spatial heterogeneity in lung cancer. TCRdb independently ran MiXCR on the 5' RACE reads; one entry per CDR3 protein. The profile covers 13,000 or so distinct CDR3 sequences, with around 3.7% appearing a single time and over 35% taken by the ten largest. Indicated time point: sample taken at primary tumor resection. Sequenced here: PBMCs, sampled at surgery. The source of these receptors is a male donor with early-stage non-small cell lung cancer.

In this sample, this clonotype turned up a few times. This CDR3 reads CASSKEAASNYGYTF. CDR3 bases: TGTGCCAGTAGTAAGGAGGCGGCCTCTAACTATGGCTACACCTTC. V is TRBV19 and J is TRBJ1-2, with D hard to call. The germline V and J ends were trimmed by 4 bases and 0 bases, with 12 bases remaining between them. The germline V gene encodes CDR1 LNHDA and CDR2 SQIVND (reference sequence). The CDR3 length is 15 residues.

This clonotype was observed many times. The chain employs TRBV5-1 and TRBJ2-1; D is possibly TRBD2 (5 bases). The V end was cut by 4 bases, the J end by 0 bases, with 8 bases between. Germline V gene sequence: CDR1 SGHRS, CDR2 YFSETQ. CDR3 size: 14 residues. The CDR3 here is CASSPGNSYNEQFF. CDR3 in DNA: TGCGCCAGCAGCCCCGGGAACTCCTACAATGAGCAGTTCTTC.

This clonotype was seen many times. The chain carries TRBV30 and TRBJ1-3, with TRBD1 identical over 7 bases. CDR3 size: 13 residues. After removal of 2 bases from V and 4 bases from J, the junction contained 2 bases not matched to a gene. From germline, CDR1 is GTSNPN and CDR2 SVGIG (reference sequence). DNA of the CDR3: TGTGCCTGGAGTAGAGGGGGCGGAAACACCATATATTTT. This encodes CAWSRGGGNTIYF.

In this sample, this clonotype turned up many times. The V gene is TRBV4-1, the J gene TRBJ2-6, with D possibly called TRBD1 or TRBD2 (5 bases each). CDR1 MGHRA and CDR2 YSYEKL come from the germline V gene. V gave up 4 bases and J gave up 1 base, with 14 bases separating them. This CDR3 is built from 17 residues. The chain's CDR3 is CASSPSGTVSGANVLTF. In nucleotides, the CDR3 is TGCGCCAGCAGCCCGTCCGGGACGGTTTCTGGGGCCAACGTCCTGACTTTC.

This clonotype was seen many times. This chain links TRBV25-1 with TRBJ2-1, with D possibly matching TRBD2 (6 bases). The CDR3 is 13 amino acids. Trimming shortened V by 0 bases and J by 6 bases, and 6 bases separated the two germline ends. CDR1 is MGHDK and CDR2 is SYGVNS in the germline V gene. This CDR3 is CASSEYSGNEQFF. CDR3 DNA: TGTGCCAGCAGTGAATATAGCGGCAATGAGCAGTTCTTC.